This T cell receptor beta chain stems from a study of T cell changes during pregnancy in multiple sclerosis. CDR3 length: 16 residues. The germline V and J ends were trimmed by 3 bases and 5 bases, with 20 bases remaining between them. Germline V gene lookup returns CDR1 LNHDA and CDR2 SQIVND (reference sequence). Here immunoSEQ multiplex PCR was the method, and the copy in TCRdb shows in-frame clones only, minus some. Of about 39,000 clones detected, around 92% appear once; the ten largest clones hold approximately 0.35%. Sequences were derived from CD4+ T cells from peripheral blood mononuclear cells, sampled after pregnancy. This TCR came from a female donor with multiple sclerosis, enrolled in a pregnancy study. The rearrangement joins TRBV19 to TRBJ2-7; D perhaps matches TRBD1 (5 bases). The CDR3 DNA reads as TGTGCCAGTAGTATGGGGCTGGGGCAGGGCAGCAACGAGCAGTACTTC. This encodes CASSMGLGQGSNEQYF.